This T cell receptor beta chain was recorded in a study of regulatory T cells in long-lasting Graves disease. Time point defined: newly diagnosed GD, antithyroid drugs for less than 3 months. Researchers made the TCR library from RNA that was extracted from PBMCs. To make TCR beta libraries, researchers used iRepertoire HTBI primers and Arm-PCR of CDR3 regions. TCRdb analysed the multiplex PCR reads with MiXCR anew, one entry per CDR3 protein. The table lists about 460,000 distinct CDR3 sequences, approximately 14% of them singletons, with around a sixth in the top ten. In this sample, this clonotype turned up many times. The CDR3 is made up of 15 amino acids. The junction had 6 bases not matched to a gene; V was cut back by 3 bases and J by 4 bases. The sample also formed part of further work on T cells in Graves' hyperthyroidism and ophthalmopathy.

This clonotype originated in a woman in her forties or fifties with Graves disease. The source material was peripheral blood mononuclear cells (PBMCs), sampled at new diagnosis, from a patient treated with antithyroid drugs. V gene TRBV12-3 or TRBV12-4 combines with J gene TRBJ1-5; TRBD1 agrees at 7 bases. This chain's CDR3 is CASSFAGQQNQPQHF. The CDR3 DNA reads as TGTGCCAGCAGTTTCGCGGGACAGCAAAATCAGCCCCAGCATTTT.